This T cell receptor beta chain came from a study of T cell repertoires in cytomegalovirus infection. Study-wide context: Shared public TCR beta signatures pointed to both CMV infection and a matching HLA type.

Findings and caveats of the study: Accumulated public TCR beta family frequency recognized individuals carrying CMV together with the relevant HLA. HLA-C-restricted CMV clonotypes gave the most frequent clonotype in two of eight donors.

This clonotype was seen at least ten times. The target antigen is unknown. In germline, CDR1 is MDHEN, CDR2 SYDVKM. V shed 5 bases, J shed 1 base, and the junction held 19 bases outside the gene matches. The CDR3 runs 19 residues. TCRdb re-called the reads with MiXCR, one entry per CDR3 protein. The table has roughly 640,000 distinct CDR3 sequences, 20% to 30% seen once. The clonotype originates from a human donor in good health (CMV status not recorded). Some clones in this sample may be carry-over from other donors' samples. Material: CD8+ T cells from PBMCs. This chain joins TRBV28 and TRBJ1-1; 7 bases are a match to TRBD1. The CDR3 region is CASSAPYRGWGQKNTEAFF. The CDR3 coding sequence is TGTGCCAGCAGTGCTCCCTACAGGGGATGGGGGCAAAAGAACACTGAAGCTTTCTTT.